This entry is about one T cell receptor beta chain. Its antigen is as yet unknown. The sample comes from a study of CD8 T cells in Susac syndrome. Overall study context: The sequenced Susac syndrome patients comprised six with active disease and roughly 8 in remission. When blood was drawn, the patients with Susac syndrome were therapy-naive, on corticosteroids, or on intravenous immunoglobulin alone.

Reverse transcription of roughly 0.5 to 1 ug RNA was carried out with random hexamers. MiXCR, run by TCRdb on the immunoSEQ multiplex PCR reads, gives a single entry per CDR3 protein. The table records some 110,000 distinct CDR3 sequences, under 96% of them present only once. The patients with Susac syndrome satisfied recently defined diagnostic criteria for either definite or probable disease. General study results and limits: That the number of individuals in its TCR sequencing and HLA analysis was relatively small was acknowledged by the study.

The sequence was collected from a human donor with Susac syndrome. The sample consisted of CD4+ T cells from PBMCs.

CDR3 sequence reads: CSASRQGARYGYTF. The DNA of the CDR3 is TGCAGTGCTAGTAGGCAGGGGGCGCGGTATGGCTACACCTTC. The V call is TRBV20-1, the J call TRBJ1-2; 8 bases are a match to TRBD1. The J segment lost 5 bases and the V segment lost 3 bases, leaving 8 bases of the junction unmatched. The V gene's germline CDR1 is DFQATT and CDR2 SNEGSKA (reference sequence). This CDR3 region has 14 residues.